The clone carrying this T cell receptor (beta chain) was seen repeatedly, ten times or more. The antigen is undetermined. The data were obtained in a study of T-cell memory formation after mild COVID-19. Points from the study as a whole: Contracting clones from day 15 to 85 showed balanced CD4/CD8; later expanders favored CD4+. Whether day 37 second-wave clones are SARS-CoV-2-specific was not confirmed.

TCR alpha and TCR beta cDNA libraries with sample barcodes and UMIs came from 5'RACE using constant-segment primers. TCRdb fed the 5' RACE reads into MiXCR, producing one record per CDR3 protein. The sample gives about 90,000 distinct CDR3 sequences, roughly an eighth of which show up once; over 25% is in the top ten. J gave up 7 bases and V 5 bases, and 5 bases lay outside the gene matches. Per germline, CDR1 SGHAT and CDR2 FQNNGV. The CDR3 has 15 amino acids. The clonotype was recovered from an adult woman who had mild COVID-19 (a few samples of this study predate the infection). Cell type and time point are not known. The chain employs TRBV11-2 and TRBJ2-1; 13 nucleotides line up with TRBD2. Sequencing input: PBMCs or a T cell subset sorted from them (not recorded which). CDR3 amino acids: CASSRTSGSRNEQFF. The CDR3, as DNA: TGTGCCAGCAGCCGGACTAGCGGGAGTCGTAATGAGCAGTTCTTC.